This note documents a single TCR beta chain sequence. Other nucleotide sequences in the sample specify the same CDR3. This CDR3 contains 16 residues. Germline CDR1 and CDR2: MDHEN and SYDVKM. Trimming took off 5 bases at V and 1 base at J, with 15 bases between the two ends. Some clones are missing from TCRdb's copy, which holds only in-frame ones; the method was immunoSEQ multiplex PCR. Among some 660,000 clones listed, approximately 73% were seen once. The sample belongs to a study of shared clonotypes between healthy human individuals. This clonotype was sampled from a woman aged 30 to 39 in good health. The chain couples TRBV28 to TRBJ2-1, with D perhaps being TRBD1 or TRBD2 (5 bases each). Sequenced sample: memory CD4+ T cells sorted from blood. Stated subset: CD45RA-negative fraction. The CDR3 spells CASSTPGTGSYNEQFF. DNA for the CDR3: TGTGCCAGCAGTACCCCCGGGACGGGATCCTACAATGAGCAGTTCTTC.